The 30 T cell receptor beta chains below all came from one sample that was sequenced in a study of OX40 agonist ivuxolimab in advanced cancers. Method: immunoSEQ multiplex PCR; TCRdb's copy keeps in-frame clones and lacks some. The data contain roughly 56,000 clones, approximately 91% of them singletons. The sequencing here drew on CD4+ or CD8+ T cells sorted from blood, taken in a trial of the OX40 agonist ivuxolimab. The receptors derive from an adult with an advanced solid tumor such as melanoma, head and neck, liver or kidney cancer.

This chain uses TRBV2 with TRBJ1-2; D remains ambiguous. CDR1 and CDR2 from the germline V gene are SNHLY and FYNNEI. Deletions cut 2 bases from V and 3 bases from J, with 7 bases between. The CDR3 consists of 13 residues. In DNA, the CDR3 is TGTGCCAGCAGTGAAACACCATACTATGGCTACACCTTC. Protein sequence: CASSETPYYGYTF.

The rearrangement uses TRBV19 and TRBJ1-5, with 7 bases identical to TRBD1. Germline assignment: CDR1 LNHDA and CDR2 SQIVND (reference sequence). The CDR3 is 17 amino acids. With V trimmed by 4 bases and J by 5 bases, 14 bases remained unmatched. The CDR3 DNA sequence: TGTGCCAGTAGTAGGCTATTGGGACAGAAAGCAGATCAGCCCCAGCATTTT. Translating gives CASSRLLGQKADQPQHF.

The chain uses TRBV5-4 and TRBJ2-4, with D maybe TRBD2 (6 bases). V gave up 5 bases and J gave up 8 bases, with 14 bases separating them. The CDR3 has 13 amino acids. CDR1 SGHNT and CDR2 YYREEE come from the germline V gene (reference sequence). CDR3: CASSLTPGDIQYF. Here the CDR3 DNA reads TGTGCCAGCAGTCTGACTCCGGGGGACATTCAGTACTTC.

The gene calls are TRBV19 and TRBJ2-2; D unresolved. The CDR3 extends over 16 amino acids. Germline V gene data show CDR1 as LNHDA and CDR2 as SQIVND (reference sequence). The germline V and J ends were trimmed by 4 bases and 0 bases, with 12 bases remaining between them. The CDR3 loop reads CASSNGHPANTGELFF. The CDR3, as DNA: TGTGCCAGTAGTAATGGGCACCCCGCGAACACCGGGGAGCTGTTTTTT.

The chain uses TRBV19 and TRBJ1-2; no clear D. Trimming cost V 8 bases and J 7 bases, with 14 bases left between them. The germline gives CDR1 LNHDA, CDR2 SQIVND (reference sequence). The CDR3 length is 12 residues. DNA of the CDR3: TGTGCCAGTGCCCCGGGCCGCCGTGGCTACACCTTC. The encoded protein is CASAPGRRGYTF.

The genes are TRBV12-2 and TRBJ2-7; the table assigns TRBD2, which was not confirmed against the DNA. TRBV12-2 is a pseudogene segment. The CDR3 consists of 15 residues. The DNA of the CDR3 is TGTGCAAGTCGCGTTCTAGCGGTGAGCTCCTACGAGCAGTACTTC. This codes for CASRVLAVSSYEQYF.

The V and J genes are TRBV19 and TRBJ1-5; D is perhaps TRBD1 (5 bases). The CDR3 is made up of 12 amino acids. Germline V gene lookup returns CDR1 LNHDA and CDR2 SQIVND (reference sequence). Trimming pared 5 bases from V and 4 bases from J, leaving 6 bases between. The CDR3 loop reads CASSSGNQPQHF. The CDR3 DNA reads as TGTGCCAGTAGTTCAGGGAATCAGCCCCAGCATTTT.

As DNA, the CDR3 is TGTGCCAGCAGCTTCTCTTGGCGGAGGAACACTGAAGCTTTCTTT. Protein: CASSFSWRRNTEAFF. The chain combines TRBV11-2 with TRBJ1-1; no clear D. The CDR3 length is 15 residues. The ends were cut back, 3 bases at V and 1 base at J, with 12 bases in the middle. Germline lookup yields CDR1 SGHAT and CDR2 FQNNGV.

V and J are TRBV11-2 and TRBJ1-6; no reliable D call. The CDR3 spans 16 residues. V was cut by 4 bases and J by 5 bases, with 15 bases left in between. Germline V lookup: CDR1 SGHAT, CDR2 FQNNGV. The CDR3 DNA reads TGTGCCAGCAGCTCTCCCCGGGAAAGGAATAATTCACCCCTCCACTTT. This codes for CASSSPRERNNSPLHF.

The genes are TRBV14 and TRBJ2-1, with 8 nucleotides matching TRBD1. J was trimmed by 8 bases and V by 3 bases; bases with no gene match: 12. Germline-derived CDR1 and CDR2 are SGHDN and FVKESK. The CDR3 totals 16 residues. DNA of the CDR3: TGTGCCAGCAGCCACTCAACAGGGGGAAGTATAGATGAGCAGTTCTTC. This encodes CASSHSTGGSIDEQFF.

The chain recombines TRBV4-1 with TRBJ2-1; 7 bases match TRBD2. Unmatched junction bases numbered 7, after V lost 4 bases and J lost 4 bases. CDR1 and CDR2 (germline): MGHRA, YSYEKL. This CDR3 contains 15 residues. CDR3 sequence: CASSPGGGDYNEQFF. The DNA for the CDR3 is TGCGCCAGCAGCCCCGGGGGAGGGGATTACAATGAGCAGTTCTTC.

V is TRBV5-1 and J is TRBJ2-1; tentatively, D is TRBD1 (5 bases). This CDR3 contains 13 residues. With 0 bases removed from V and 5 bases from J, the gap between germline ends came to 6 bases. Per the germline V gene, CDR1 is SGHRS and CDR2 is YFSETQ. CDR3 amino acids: CASSLDRNNEQFF. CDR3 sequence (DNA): TGCGCCAGCAGCTTGGACAGGAACAATGAGCAGTTCTTC.

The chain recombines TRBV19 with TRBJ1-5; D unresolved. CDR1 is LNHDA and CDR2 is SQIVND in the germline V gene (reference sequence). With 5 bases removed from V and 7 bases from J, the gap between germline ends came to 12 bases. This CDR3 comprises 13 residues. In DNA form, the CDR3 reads TGTGCCAGTAGTCCCGGGGTCCAGCAGCCCCAGCATTTT. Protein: CASSPGVQQPQHF.

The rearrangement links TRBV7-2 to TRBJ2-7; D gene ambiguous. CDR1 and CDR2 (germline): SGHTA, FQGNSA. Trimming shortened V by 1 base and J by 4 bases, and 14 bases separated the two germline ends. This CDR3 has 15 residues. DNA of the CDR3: TGTGCCAGCAGCTTAGATGGTCTGGGTGCTTACGAGCAGTACTTC. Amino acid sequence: CASSLDGLGAYEQYF.

The CDR3 sequence is CAWSVVAPGALHF. The CDR3 DNA reads as TGTGCCTGGAGTGTGGTTGCGCCGGGGGCCCTCCACTTT. The chain recombines TRBV30 with TRBJ1-6; D perhaps matches TRBD1 (5 bases). Per the germline V gene, CDR1 is GTSNPN and CDR2 is SVGIG (reference sequence). V was clipped by 0 bases and J by 14 bases, with 14 bases between them. This CDR3 comprises 13 residues.

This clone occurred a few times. The CDR3 loop reads CASSIMGNQPQHF. CDR3 in DNA: TGTGCCAGTAGTATAATGGGCAATCAGCCCCAGCATTTT. This chain connects TRBV19 to TRBJ1-5; D gene unclear. Germline V lookup: CDR1 LNHDA, CDR2 SQIVND (reference sequence). The CDR3 loop spans 13 amino acids. V lost 2 bases to trimming and J lost 2 bases, with 4 bases between them.

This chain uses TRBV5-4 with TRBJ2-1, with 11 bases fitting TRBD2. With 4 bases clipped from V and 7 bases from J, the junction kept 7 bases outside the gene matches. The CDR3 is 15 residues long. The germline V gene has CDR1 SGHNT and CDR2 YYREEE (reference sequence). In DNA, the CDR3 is TGTGCCAGCAGCCTTTTACTAGCGGGAGTTAATGAGCAGTTCTTC. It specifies CASSLLLAGVNEQFF.

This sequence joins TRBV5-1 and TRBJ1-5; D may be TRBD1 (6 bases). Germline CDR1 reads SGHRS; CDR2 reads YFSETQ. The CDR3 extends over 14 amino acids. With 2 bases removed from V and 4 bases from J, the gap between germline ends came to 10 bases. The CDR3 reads CASSFGQLNQPQHF. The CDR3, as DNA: TGCGCCAGCAGCTTTGGACAGCTAAATCAGCCCCAGCATTTT.

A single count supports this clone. CDR3 sequence: CASSLRQVINTGELFF. The CDR3 coding sequence is TGCGCCAGCAGCCTCCGACAGGTCATTAACACCGGGGAGCTGTTTTTT. The J gene is TRBJ2-2, the V gene TRBV5-1; possibly TRBD1 for D (6 bases). Trimming took off 4 bases at V and 2 bases at J, with 15 bases between the two ends. The CDR3 extends over 16 amino acids. CDR1 SGHRS and CDR2 YFSETQ come from the germline V gene. The full variable domain, its missing parts supplied by reference TRBV5-1 and TRBJ2-2, is KAGVTQTPRYLIKTRGQQVTLSCSPISGHRSVSWYQQTPGQGLQFLFEYFSETQRNKGNFPGRFSGRQFSNSRSEMNVSTLELGDSALYLCASSLRQVINTGELFFGEGSRLTVL.

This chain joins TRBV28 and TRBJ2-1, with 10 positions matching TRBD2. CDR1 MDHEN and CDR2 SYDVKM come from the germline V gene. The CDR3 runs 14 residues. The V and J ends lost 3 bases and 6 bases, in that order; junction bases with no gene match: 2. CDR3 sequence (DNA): TGTGCCAGCAGTTTTAGCGGGGGGCTCAATGAGCAGTTCTTC. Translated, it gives CASSFSGGLNEQFF. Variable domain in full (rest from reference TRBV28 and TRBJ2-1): DVKVTQSSRYLVKRTGEKVFLECVQDMDHENMFWYRQDPGLGLRLIYFSYDVKMKEKGDIPEGYSVSREKKERFSLILESASTNQTSMYLCASSFSGGLNEQFFGPGTRLTVL.

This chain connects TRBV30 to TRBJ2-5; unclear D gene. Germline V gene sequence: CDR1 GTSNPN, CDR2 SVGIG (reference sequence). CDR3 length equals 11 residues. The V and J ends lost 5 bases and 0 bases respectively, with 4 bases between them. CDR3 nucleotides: TGTGCCTGGGGTTACCAAGAGACCCAGTACTTC. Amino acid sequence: CAWGYQETQYF.

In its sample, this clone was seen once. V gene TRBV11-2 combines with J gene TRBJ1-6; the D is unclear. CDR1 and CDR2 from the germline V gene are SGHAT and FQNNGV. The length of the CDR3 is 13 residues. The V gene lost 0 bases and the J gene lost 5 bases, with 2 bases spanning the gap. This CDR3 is CASSLDNNSPLHF. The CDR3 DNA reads TGTGCCAGCAGCTTAGACAATAATTCACCCCTCCACTTT.

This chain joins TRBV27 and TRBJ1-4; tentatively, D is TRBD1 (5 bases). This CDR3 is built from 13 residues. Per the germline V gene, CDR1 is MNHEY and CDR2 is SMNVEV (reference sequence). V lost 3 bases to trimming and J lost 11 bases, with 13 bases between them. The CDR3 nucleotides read TGTGCCAGCAGTTTTCGGCAGGGAGGGAAACTGTTTTTT. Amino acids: CASSFRQGGKLFF.

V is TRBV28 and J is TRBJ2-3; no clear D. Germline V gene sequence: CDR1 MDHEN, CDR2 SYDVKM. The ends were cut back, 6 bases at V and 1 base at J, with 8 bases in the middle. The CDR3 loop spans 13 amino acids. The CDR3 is CASRSGRTDTQYF. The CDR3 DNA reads TGTGCCAGCAGGTCGGGCCGCACAGATACGCAGTATTTT.

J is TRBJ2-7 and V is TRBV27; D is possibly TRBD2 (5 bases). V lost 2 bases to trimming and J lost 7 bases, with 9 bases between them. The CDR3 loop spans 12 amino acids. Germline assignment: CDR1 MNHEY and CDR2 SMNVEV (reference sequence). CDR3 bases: TGTGCCAGCAGTTTAGGTCGGGGAGAGCAGTACTTC. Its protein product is CASSLGRGEQYF.

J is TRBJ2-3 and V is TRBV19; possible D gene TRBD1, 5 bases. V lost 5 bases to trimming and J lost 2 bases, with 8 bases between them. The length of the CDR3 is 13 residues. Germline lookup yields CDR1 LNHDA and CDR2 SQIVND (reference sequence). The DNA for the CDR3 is TGTGCCAGTAGTGTAGGACACACAGATACGCAGTATTTT. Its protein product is CASSVGHTDTQYF.

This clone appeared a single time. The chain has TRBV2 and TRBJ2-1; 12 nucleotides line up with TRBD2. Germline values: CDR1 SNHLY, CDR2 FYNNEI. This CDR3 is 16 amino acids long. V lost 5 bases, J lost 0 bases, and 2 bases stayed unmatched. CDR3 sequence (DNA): TGTGCCAGCAGTTCGACTAGCGGGAGCTCCTACAATGAGCAGTTCTTC. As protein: CASSSTSGSSYNEQFF.

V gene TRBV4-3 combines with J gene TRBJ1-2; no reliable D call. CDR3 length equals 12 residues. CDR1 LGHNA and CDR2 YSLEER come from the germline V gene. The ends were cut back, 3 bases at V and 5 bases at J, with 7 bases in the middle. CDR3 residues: CASSQNSYGYTF. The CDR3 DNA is TGCGCCAGCAGCCAGAATTCGTATGGCTACACCTTC.

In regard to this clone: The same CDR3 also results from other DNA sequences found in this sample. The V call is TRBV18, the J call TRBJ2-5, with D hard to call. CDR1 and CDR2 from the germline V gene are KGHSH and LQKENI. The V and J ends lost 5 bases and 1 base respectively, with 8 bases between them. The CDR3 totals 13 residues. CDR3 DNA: TGTGCCAGCTCATCCGGCATCCAAGAGACCCAGTACTTC. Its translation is CASSSGIQETQYF.

CDR3 nucleotides: TGTGCCAGCAGGAAAAGAGAGACTAGCACAGATACGCAGTATTTT. Amino acid sequence: CASRKRETSTDTQYF. The V call is TRBV27, the J call TRBJ2-3; D is unclear. This CDR3 is 15 amino acids long. From germline, CDR1 is MNHEY and CDR2 SMNVEV (reference sequence). Deletions cut 6 bases from V and 0 bases from J, with 13 bases between.